This T cell receptor (beta chain) was recorded in a study of blood T cells in healthy people across ages. Sample-barcoded 5' priming and a J-beta primer mix drove a second PCR of 7 to 11 cycles. Unique molecular identifiers of 12 random nucleotides labeled each cDNA. TCRdb reanalysed the 5' RACE reads using MiXCR and keeps one entry per CDR3 protein. Among more than 1,400,000 distinct CDR3 sequences listed, about 43% were seen once. No fewer than 5.5 micrograms of total RNA were isolated from every sample. Germline CDR1 and CDR2: MGHDK and SYGVNS. V lost 0 bases to trimming and J lost 10 bases, with 12 bases between them. This CDR3 has 13 residues.

The TCR originated in a woman under 30 in good health. The sample comprised blood. The chain carries TRBV25-1 and TRBJ2-5; D is unclear. The CDR3 loop reads CASSEYLGRDQYF. CDR3 DNA sequence: TGTGCCAGCAGTGAATACCTCGGACGAGACCAGTACTTC.